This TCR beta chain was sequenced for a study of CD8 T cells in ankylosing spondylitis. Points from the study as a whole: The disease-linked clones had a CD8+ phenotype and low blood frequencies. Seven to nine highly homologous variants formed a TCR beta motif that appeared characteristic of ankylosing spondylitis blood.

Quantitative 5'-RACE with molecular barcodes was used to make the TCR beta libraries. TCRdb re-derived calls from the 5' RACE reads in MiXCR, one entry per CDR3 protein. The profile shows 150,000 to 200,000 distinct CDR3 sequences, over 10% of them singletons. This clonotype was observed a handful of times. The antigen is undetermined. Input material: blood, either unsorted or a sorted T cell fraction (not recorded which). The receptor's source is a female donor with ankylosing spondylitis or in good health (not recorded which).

CDR3 region: CASSFRNQETQYF. DNA for the CDR3: TGTGCCAGCAGCTTCAGAAACCAAGAGACCCAGTACTTC. The chain recombines TRBV7-8 with TRBJ2-5, with D unclear. Trimming removed 3 bases from V and 0 bases from J, with 5 bases in between. The CDR3 has 13 amino acids. Germline CDR1 and CDR2: SGHVS and FQNEAQ.